These T cell receptor beta chains were read from a single sample in a study of T-cell memory formation after mild COVID-19. From the 5' RACE reads, TCRdb called clonotypes with MiXCR, one entry per CDR3 protein. The sample consists of around 420,000 distinct CDR3 sequences, roughly 24% of them appearing once. The sequenced sample was PBMCs or a T cell subset sorted from them (not recorded which). These receptors originate from an adult woman who had mild COVID-19 (a few samples of this study predate the infection). Cell type and time point are not known. The CDR3 runs from the conserved cysteine through the conserved F or W. Each record gives: V gene, J gene, clone size, D gene, CDR3 DNA, CDR3 protein. The D gene is left open where the match is weak. The size of a clone is reported for some rows only, either as once, few or many, or as a class for expanded clones.

TRBV3-1,TRBJ2-5,NA,TRBD2,TGTGCCAGCAGCCCTCTCCTCGGGCGGGGGGCTAAAGAGACCCAGTACTTC,CASSPLLGRGAKETQYF
TRBV4-3,TRBJ2-3,NA,NA,TGCGCCAGCAGTCGAAAGGGGACCACAGATACGCAGTATTTT,CASSRKGTTDTQYF
TRBV4-1,TRBJ2-7,NA,TRBD2,TGCGCCAGCAGCCAAGGGGCCCTAGCGGGGGGCCCCGGATACGAGCAGTACTTC,CASSQGALAGGPGYEQYF
TRBV27,TRBJ1-4,NA,NA,TGTGCCAGCAGTCTGGACGGTCTTAATGAAAAACTGTTTTTT,CASSLDGLNEKLFF
TRBV6-2/TRBV6-3,TRBJ2-3,few,NA,TGTGCCAGCTTTGGCGGGATGACTACAGATACGCAGTATTTT,CASFGGMTTDTQYF
TRBV4-2,TRBJ2-1,few,TRBD2,TGTGCCAGCAGCCCTGAGCCCAGCGGGGTCTACAATGAGCAGTTCTTC,CASSPEPSGVYNEQFF
TRBV11-3,TRBJ2-1,NA,TRBD2,TGTGCCAGCAGCCCCGTAGCGGGAGTCGTCGTTGAGCAGTTCTTC,CASSPVAGVVVEQFF
TRBV2,TRBJ2-5,NA,NA,TGTGCCAGTACAGGGAAGCAAGAGACCCAGTACTTC,CASTGKQETQYF
TRBV7-9,TRBJ2-1,NA,TRBD2,TGTGCCAGCAGTAGAGCGGGAGCTTCCTACAATGAGCAGTTCTTC,CASSRAGASYNEQFF
TRBV18,TRBJ2-1,few,TRBD2,TGTGCCAGCTTCACCGGATTTAGCGGGAGTTCCTACAATGAGCAGTTCTTC,CASFTGFSGSSYNEQFF
TRBV6-5,TRBJ1-2,NA,TRBD1,TGTGCCAGCAGTCACAGGGGAGAGTTTTATGGCTACACCTTC,CASSHRGEFYGYTF
TRBV7-2,TRBJ2-7,NA,NA,TGTGCCAGCAGCTTAGAAGCGGCCCTCTACGAGCAGTACTTC,CASSLEAALYEQYF
TRBV6-6,TRBJ2-3,few,NA,TGTGCCAGCAGTTCCGTACAGGGTTTAGATACGCAGTATTTT,CASSSVQGLDTQYF
TRBV12-3/TRBV12-4,TRBJ1-2,NA,NA,TGTGCCAGCAGTTTAGACACGGTCTTCTATGGCTACACCTTC,CASSLDTVFYGYTF
TRBV12-3/TRBV12-4,TRBJ2-7,few,NA,TGTGCCAGCAGTTTATACGGGACGGATACCTACGAGCAGTACTTC,CASSLYGTDTYEQYF
TRBV29-1,TRBJ2-3,NA,NA,TGCAGCGTTGAAGGGAGGACAGATAGCACAGATACGCAGTATTTT,CSVEGRTDSTDTQYF